This T cell receptor beta chain was recorded in a study of T cells in Graves' hyperthyroidism and ophthalmopathy. The CDR3 covers 14 residues. The V gene lost 6 bases and the J gene lost 7 bases, with 15 bases spanning the gap. Researchers took RNA transcripts and amplified the TCR beta CDR3 regions from them. An initial round of RT-PCR targeting the TCR CDR3 relied on the HTBI primer set. TCRdb reprocessed the multiplex PCR reads with MiXCR, giving one entry per CDR3 protein. The data hold fewer than 200,000 distinct CDR3 sequences, with over 15% observed a single time. The study's findings and limits: Most expanded thyroid clonotypes above 0.001 also appeared in blood. Ophthalmopathy cases were set apart from stable hyperthyroidism by a 13 V-J model.

Orbital computed tomography and thyroid ultrasound, together with serum TRAb and thyroxine and clinical symptoms, were used for diagnoses. Each 10 ml fresh peripheral blood draw supplied the PBMCs. Ten or more counts support this clonotype. Its specificity is not known. The clonotype was recovered from a woman aged 50 to 60 with Graves' hyperthyroidism. The sample taken for sequencing was blood. The chain carries TRBV12-3 or TRBV12-4 and TRBJ2-2; D not resolved. The CDR3 loop is CASSSLLGGGELFF. The CDR3 coding sequence is TGTGCCAGCAGCTCACTTCTGGGTGGCGGGGAGCTGTTTTTT.